The next 32 T cell receptor beta chains were all read from a single sample in a study of blood T cell repertoires in COVID-19. The assay was immunoSEQ multiplex PCR, and TCRdb's table has in-frame clones only and misses some. The sample has roughly 240,000 clones, 85% seen once. The sequenced sample consisted of peripheral blood. The receptors here all came from a man aged 45 to 65 with COVID-19, enrolled during active disease.

The chain joins TRBV2 to TRBJ2-1; D unresolved. Germline CDR1 is SNHLY and CDR2 is FYNNEI. This CDR3 region has 12 residues. Trimming took off 4 bases at V and 3 bases at J, with 4 bases between the two ends. CDR3 region: CASSAGYNEQFF. As DNA, the CDR3 is TGTGCCAGCAGTGCGGGCTACAATGAGCAGTTCTTC.

The chain links TRBV27 to TRBJ1-2; 7 positions match TRBD1. CDR1 and CDR2 (germline): MNHEY, SMNVEV (reference sequence). V trimming: 6 bases; J trimming: 2 bases; junction bases outside the gene matches: 6. This CDR3 comprises 14 residues. The CDR3 DNA sequence: TGTGCCAGCAGACAGACAGGGACAAACTATGGCTACACCTTC. Residues: CASRQTGTNYGYTF.

Only a few counts were recorded for this clone. This rearrangement joins TRBV18 to TRBJ2-7; 8 nucleotides line up with TRBD1. CDR1 is KGHSH and CDR2 is LQKENI in the germline V gene. The CDR3 consists of 15 residues. J gave up 0 bases and V 0 bases, and 1 base lay outside the gene matches. CDR3 nucleotides: TGTGCCAGCTCACCACCCGGGACAGGCTCCTACGAGCAGTACTTC. Its protein is CASSPPGTGSYEQYF.

The chain couples TRBV3-1 (or the pseudogene TRBV3-2) to TRBJ2-7; no reliable D call. V gave up 3 bases and J gave up 3 bases, with 12 bases separating them. The V gene's germline CDR1 is LGHDT and CDR2 YNNKEL (reference sequence). There are 14 residues in the CDR3. The CDR3: CASSQFGVDYEQYF. The CDR3 nucleotides are TGTGCCAGCAGCCAGTTTGGAGTGGACTACGAGCAGTACTTC.

J is TRBJ2-1 and V is TRBV7-2; the D gene is possibly TRBD1 (6 bases). The CDR3 totals 14 residues. Germline CDR1 SGHTA, CDR2 FQGNSA. The V end lost 3 bases, the J end lost 7 bases, and 13 bases lay between the germline ends. In DNA form, the CDR3 reads TGTGCCAGCAGCTTTTCGGACAGCAGGAATGAGCAGTTCTTC. Translation gives CASSFSDSRNEQFF.

The genes are TRBV30 and TRBJ1-4, with D possibly TRBD1 on 6 matching bases. This CDR3 has 15 residues. Looked up from germline, CDR1 is GTSNPN and CDR2 is SVGIG (reference sequence). V gave up 1 base and J gave up 2 bases, with 11 bases separating them. The CDR3 loop is CAWSAWGLTNEKLFF. In nucleotides, the CDR3 is TGTGCCTGGAGTGCGTGGGGGCTTACTAATGAAAAACTGTTTTTT.

In its sample, this clone was seen once. Here the CDR3 DNA reads TGTGCCAGCAGTTACGGGGCAGGGAATACGCAGTATTTT. Its protein is CASSYGAGNTQYF. V and J are TRBV6-6 and TRBJ2-3, with a possible D match to TRBD1 (5 bases). The CDR3 length is 13 residues. The V gene lost 2 bases and the J gene lost 7 bases, with 10 bases spanning the gap. Germline V CDR1 and CDR2: MNHNY, SVGAGI (reference sequence).

This clone is a singleton in its sample. The chain is built from TRBV10-3 and TRBJ2-7; TRBD1 is a possible D gene (5 bases). CDR3 length: 12 residues. Germline V CDR1 and CDR2: ENHRY, SYGVKD. V gave up 0 bases and J gave up 6 bases, with 6 bases separating them. The CDR3 nucleotides are TGTGCCATCAGTGAGTCCCAGGGCGAGCAGTACTTC. As protein: CAISESQGEQYF.

The DNA of the CDR3 is TGTGCCAGTAGTATGGGGCTTCCGGGCTCCTACGAGCAGTACTTC. This codes for CASSMGLPGSYEQYF. The chain couples TRBV19 to TRBJ2-7, with D perhaps TRBD1 (5 bases). This CDR3 comprises 15 residues. The germline V gene has CDR1 LNHDA and CDR2 SQIVND (reference sequence). V was shortened by 3 bases and J by 0 bases, with 12 bases between the two germline ends.

This sequence joins TRBV28 and TRBJ2-3; no definite D call. Germline CDR1 reads MDHEN; CDR2 reads SYDVKM. CDR3 size: 14 residues. The V gene lost 3 bases and the J gene lost 0 bases, with 7 bases spanning the gap. The CDR3 nucleotides are TGTGCCAGCAGTTTGCGGCCTAGCACAGATACGCAGTATTTT. Its translation: CASSLRPSTDTQYF. The variable domain in full, with the rest retrieved from reference TRBV28 and TRBJ2-3, is DVKVTQSSRYLVKRTGEKVFLECVQDMDHENMFWYRQDPGLGLRLIYFSYDVKMKEKGDIPEGYSVSREKKERFSLILESASTNQTSMYLCASSLRPSTDTQYFGPGTRLTVL.

The gene calls are TRBV19 and TRBJ2-3, with 7 bases identical to TRBD2. The J segment lost 4 bases and the V segment lost 3 bases, leaving 7 bases of the junction unmatched. The CDR3 runs 15 residues. The V gene's germline CDR1 is LNHDA and CDR2 SQIVND (reference sequence). The CDR3 DNA sequence: TGTGCCAGTAGTATGGGAGCGGGGAGCTCAGATACGCAGTATTTT. Amino acids: CASSMGAGSSDTQYF.

V and J are TRBV5-1 and TRBJ2-3; D is ambiguous. With 3 bases removed from V and 4 bases from J, the gap between germline ends came to 12 bases. Germline V gene data show CDR1 as SGHRS and CDR2 as YFSETQ. The CDR3 has 14 amino acids. In DNA, the CDR3 is TGCGCCAGCAGCTCTGAAATTAGTTCAGATACGCAGTATTTT. Encoded protein: CASSSEISSDTQYF.

The J gene is TRBJ2-2, the V gene TRBV7-9; D is unclear. The V gene lost 5 bases and the J gene lost 3 bases, with 13 bases spanning the gap. Germline values: CDR1 SEHNR, CDR2 FQNEAQ (reference sequence). The CDR3 has 15 amino acids. As DNA, the CDR3 is TGTGCCAGCAGCGTAGGGCCTCAGTACACCGGGGAGCTGTTTTTT. Protein product: CASSVGPQYTGELFF. The full variable domain, with the rest looked up from reference TRBV7-9 and TRBJ2-2, is DTGVSQNPRHKITKRGQNVTFRCDPISEHNRLYWYRQTLGQGPEFLTYFQNEAQLEKSRLLSDRFSAERPKGSFSTLEIQRTEQGDSAMYLCASSVGPQYTGELFFGEGSRLTVL.

The chain combines TRBV5-1 with TRBJ2-5, with TRBD1 matching over 8 bases. Germline CDR1 is SGHRS and CDR2 is YFSETQ. With V trimmed by 0 bases and J by 3 bases, 7 bases remained unmatched. The CDR3 consists of 16 residues. CDR3 DNA sequence: TGCGCCAGCAGCTTGGGGACGACAGGGGCGGAAGAGACCCAGTACTTC. Translation gives CASSLGTTGAEETQYF.

The chain uses TRBV30 and TRBJ2-1; TRBD1 might be the D (6 bases). V was pared by 0 bases and J by 12 bases, with 15 bases between. Germline values: CDR1 GTSNPN, CDR2 SVGIG (reference sequence). The CDR3 runs 13 residues. DNA for the CDR3: TGTGCCTGGAGTGTCACAGGGTCGATGGGGCAGTTCTTC. This sequence encodes CAWSVTGSMGQFF. The entire variable domain, with the rest obtained from reference TRBV30 and TRBJ2-1, is as follows: SQTIHQWPATLVQPVGSPLSLECTVEGTSNPNLYWYRQAAGRGLQLLFYSVGIGQISSEVPQNLSASRPQDRQFILSSKKLLLSDSGFYLCAWSVTGSMGQFFGPGTRLTVL.

CDR3 DNA: TGTGCCAGTAGGCCCTCCCCCCTCTCAGCGGGGGGCACATGGGGTGAGCAGTTCTTC. As protein: CASRPSPLSAGGTWGEQFF. The chain has TRBV19 and TRBJ2-1; 9 nucleotides agree with TRBD2. CDR1 and CDR2 (germline): LNHDA, SQIVND (reference sequence). This CDR3 spans 19 amino acids. With V trimmed by 6 bases and J by 9 bases, 24 bases remained unmatched. Variable domain in full (rest from reference TRBV19 and TRBJ2-1): DGGITQSPKYLFRKEGQNVTLSCEQNLNHDAMYWYRQDPGQGLRLIYYSQIVNDFQKGDIAEGYSVSREKKESFPLTVTSAQKNPTAFYLCASRPSPLSAGGTWGEQFFGPGTRLTVL.

The chain couples TRBV2 to TRBJ2-3; 14 bases match TRBD2. With 2 bases clipped from V and 5 bases from J, the junction kept 9 bases outside the gene matches. Germline loops: CDR1 SNHLY, CDR2 FYNNEI. The CDR3 length is 18 residues. CDR3 residues: CASSEYGTSGGPEDTQYF. The CDR3 bases are TGTGCCAGCAGTGAATACGGGACTAGCGGGGGTCCTGAAGATACGCAGTATTTT.

In this sample, this clone turned up once. This chain links TRBV7-2 with TRBJ2-2; 10 positions agree with TRBD1. V trimming: 5 bases; J trimming: 2 bases; junction bases outside the gene matches: 5. The CDR3 has 16 amino acids. The germline V gene encodes CDR1 SGHTA and CDR2 FQGNSA. CDR3 in amino acids: CASSARQGANTGELFF. Written as DNA, the CDR3 is TGTGCCAGCAGCGCTAGACAGGGGGCAAACACCGGGGAGCTGTTTTTT.

This rearrangement joins TRBV18 to TRBJ1-2, with a weak D call TRBD1 (6 bases). This CDR3 region has 14 residues. V dropped 3 bases and J dropped 8 bases, with 16 bases sitting between them. Germline CDR1 KGHSH, CDR2 LQKENI. CDR3 loop: CASSPPRGAQGYTF. The DNA of the CDR3 is TGTGCCAGCTCACCGCCTCGGGGGGCTCAGGGCTACACCTTC.

The V gene is TRBV5-1, the J gene TRBJ1-1; 9 positions match TRBD1. There are 14 residues in the CDR3. Trimming took 5 bases from V and 1 from J; bases not matched to a gene: 3. From germline, CDR1 is SGHRS and CDR2 YFSETQ. As DNA, the CDR3 is TGCGCCAGCAGACCGGGACAGGGGAACACTGAAGCTTTCTTT. Protein: CASRPGQGNTEAFF.

The chain couples TRBV29-1 to TRBJ2-2; TRBD1 agrees at 9 bases. Germline CDR1 is SQVTM and CDR2 is ANQGSEA. The V and J ends lost 5 bases and 7 bases, in that order; junction bases with no gene match: 11. This CDR3 comprises 15 residues. The CDR3: CSVSPRTGANGELFF. CDR3 DNA: TGCAGCGTTTCCCCCAGGACAGGGGCAAACGGGGAGCTGTTTTTT.

In its sample, this clone was seen once. The rearrangement links TRBV30 to TRBJ2-2; 8 bases align to TRBD2. The J segment lost 6 bases and the V segment lost 5 bases, leaving 5 bases of the junction unmatched. The CDR3 is 13 amino acids. Germline V CDR1 and CDR2: GTSNPN, SVGIG (reference sequence). The CDR3, as DNA: TGTGCCTGGGGGCGGGGGGCTCCCGGGGAGCTGTTTTTT. Protein sequence: CAWGRGAPGELFF.

This sequence joins TRBV6-5 and TRBJ1-2; 7 positions match TRBD1. The V and J ends lost 6 bases and 4 bases, in that order; junction bases with no gene match: 8. The CDR3 runs to 14 residues. CDR1 and CDR2 (germline): MNHEY, SVGAGI. The CDR3: CASSRTGGSYGYTF. Here the CDR3 DNA reads TGTGCCAGCAGCAGGACAGGAGGGAGCTATGGCTACACCTTC.

This clone showed up many times. This chain connects TRBV6-4 to TRBJ2-1, with D tentatively TRBD2 (6 bases). CDR1 MRHNA and CDR2 SNTAGT come from the germline V gene. V shed 0 bases and J shed 7 bases, with 10 bases lying between them. The CDR3 contains 14 residues. The DNA for the CDR3 is TGTGCCAGCAGTGACTCTATGGGGGGTAATGAGCAGTTCTTC. Residues: CASSDSMGGNEQFF.

This clone was seen only a few times. CDR3 residues: CASSQDRGAPPGNTF. DNA of the CDR3: TGCGCCAGCAGCCAGGACAGGGGGGCTCCCCCTGGTAACACCTTC. The V gene is TRBV4-3, the J gene TRBJ1-2, with TRBD1 identical over 10 bases. Unmatched junction bases numbered 13, after V lost 3 bases and J lost 12 bases. CDR1 is LGHNA and CDR2 is YSLEER in the germline V gene. There are 15 residues in the CDR3.

The chain links TRBV7-2 to TRBJ2-5; 12 positions match TRBD2. V lost 1 base to trimming and J lost 4 bases; unmatched junction nucleotides: 4. This CDR3 contains 16 residues. Germline V gene sequence: CDR1 SGHTA, CDR2 FQGNSA. CDR3 amino acids: CASSLGLAGGGETQYF. The DNA for the CDR3 is TGTGCCAGCAGCTTAGGGCTAGCGGGGGGGGGAGAGACCCAGTACTTC.

The chain's CDR3 is CASSLYRGQPQHF. The CDR3 DNA follows: TGTGCCAGCAGCCTGTACAGGGGTCAGCCCCAGCATTTT. This chain links TRBV3-1 (or the pseudogene TRBV3-2) with TRBJ1-5, with 7 nucleotides matching TRBD1. The length of the CDR3 is 13 residues. Trimming removed 4 bases from V and 6 bases from J; junction bases left unmatched: 3. Germline loops: CDR1 LGHDT, CDR2 YNNKEL (reference sequence).

The chain links TRBV7-9 to TRBJ2-5; 8 nucleotides agree with TRBD2. Trimming removed 4 bases from V and 1 base from J; junction bases left unmatched: 5. The CDR3 is 15 amino acids. Germline values: CDR1 SEHNR, CDR2 FQNEAQ (reference sequence). The CDR3: CASSSRGDTQETQYF. DNA for the CDR3: TGTGCCAGCAGCTCGCGGGGGGACACCCAAGAGACCCAGTACTTC.

The genes are TRBV10-3 and TRBJ2-3, with TRBD2 identical over 9 bases. Germline CDR1 ENHRY, CDR2 SYGVKD. CDR3 length: 16 residues. The V segment lost 2 bases and the J segment 2 bases; nucleotides outside the gene matches: 5. The CDR3 DNA is TGTGCCATCAGTGAGACGGGCGGGGGGGCCACAGATACGCAGTATTTT. Protein product: CAISETGGGATDTQYF.

The chain employs TRBV5-1 and TRBJ2-7; a weak D match, TRBD1 (5 bases). Germline V gene lookup returns CDR1 SGHRS and CDR2 YFSETQ. V was clipped by 4 bases and J by 0 bases, with 11 bases between them. The CDR3 totals 14 residues. CDR3 nucleotides: TGCGCCAGCAGCCTATCGACAGCCTCCTACGAGCAGTACTTC. This translates into CASSLSTASYEQYF.

V usage is TRBV7-2 and J usage is TRBJ1-5; D is unresolved. V was cut by 3 bases and J by 2 bases, with 11 bases left in between. The CDR3 has 15 residues. CDR1 is SGHTA and CDR2 is FQGNSA in the germline V gene. In DNA form, the CDR3 reads TGTGCCAGCAGCTTGGCAGCGTGGGGCAATCAGCCCCAGCATTTT. This gives the protein CASSLAAWGNQPQHF.

The CDR3 sequence is CASSQVLGNTIYF. In DNA form, the CDR3 reads TGTGCCAGCAGCCAAGTCCTTGGAAACACCATATATTTT. The rearrangement joins TRBV14 to TRBJ1-3; D not certain. The CDR3 spans 13 residues. V lost 1 base and J 3 bases, leaving 4 bases between the germline ends. The V gene's germline CDR1 is SGHDN and CDR2 FVKESK. The whole variable domain, filled in from reference TRBV14 and TRBJ1-3, reads EAGVTQFPSHSVIEKGQTVTLRCDPISGHDNLYWYRRVMGKEIKFLLHFVKESKQDESGMPNNRFLAERTGGTYSTLKVQPAELEDSGVYFCASSQVLGNTIYFGEGSWLTVV.